This TCR beta chain emerged from a study of T cell changes during pregnancy in multiple sclerosis. TCRdb keeps only in-frame clones here, not all; method: immunoSEQ multiplex PCR. The table includes under 70,000 clones, approximately 94% detected once. Germline lookup yields CDR1 MNHNS and CDR2 SASEGT. The ends lost 3 bases at V and 3 bases at J; junction bases unmatched: 2. This CDR3 has 13 residues. Sequencing used CD8+ T cells from peripheral blood mononuclear cells, obtained after pregnancy. V usage is TRBV6-1 and J usage is TRBJ2-7; 7 bases are a match to TRBD1. The TCR was taken from a female donor with multiple sclerosis, enrolled in a pregnancy study. CDR3: CASSEGDSYEQYF. DNA of the CDR3: TGTGCCAGCAGTGAGGGGGACAGCTACGAGCAGTACTTC.